The 21 T cell receptor beta chains given below trace back to one sample, sequenced in a study of blood T cell repertoires in COVID-19. Produced via immunoSEQ multiplex PCR; TCRdb's table is partial and in-frame only. The top ten hold around 20% of the sample, which has tens of thousands of clones, 88% seen once. The sample consisted of peripheral blood. All receptors derive from a human donor in a cohort sampled during active COVID-19.

The V call is TRBV7-9, the J call TRBJ1-5; TRBD1 matches 9 bases. CDR1 SEHNR and CDR2 FQNEAQ come from the germline V gene (reference sequence). The V segment lost 5 bases and the J segment 6 bases; nucleotides outside the gene matches: 5. This CDR3 contains 14 residues. Here the CDR3 reads CASSTQGAGQPQHF. CDR3 in DNA: TGTGCCAGCAGCACACAGGGGGCAGGTCAGCCCCAGCATTTT.

The chain uses TRBV15 and TRBJ1-1, with D unresolved. CDR1 and CDR2 (germline): LNHNV, YYDKDF (reference sequence). V was clipped by 1 base and J by 6 bases, with 18 bases between them. The CDR3 is 16 residues long. CDR3 nucleotides: TGTGCCACCAGCAGAGTGGGAACCAAGAAGAGGGCTGAAGCTTTCTTT. It is translated as CATSRVGTKKRAEAFF.

The chain combines TRBV10-3 with TRBJ2-2, with TRBD2 as a possible D gene (7 bases). This CDR3 spans 14 amino acids. The V end was cut by 11 bases, the J end by 3 bases, with 16 bases between. CDR1 is ENHRY, CDR2 SYGVKD, per germline. CDR3 DNA: TGTGCCGCCAACGGGGGGCCTCACACCGGGGAGCTGTTTTTT. It yields the protein CAANGGPHTGELFF.

V usage is TRBV11-3 and J usage is TRBJ2-3; D is ambiguous. The germline V and J ends were trimmed by 5 bases and 3 bases, with 9 bases remaining between them. CDR3 size: 13 residues. Germline lookup yields CDR1 SGHNT and CDR2 YENEEA. Here the CDR3 reads CASSLRRTDTQYF. The CDR3 nucleotides are TGTGCCAGCAGCCTACGGAGAACAGATACGCAGTATTTT.

The chain is built from TRBV11-2 and TRBJ1-1; D may be TRBD1 (5 bases). V lost 1 base, J lost 8 bases, and 11 bases lay in between. Germline V gene lookup returns CDR1 SGHAT and CDR2 FQNNGV. This CDR3 comprises 13 residues. The CDR3 here is CASSLGGTMEAFF. The CDR3 nucleotides read TGTGCCAGCAGCTTAGGTGGGACTATGGAAGCTTTCTTT.

This clone was seen many times. This chain joins TRBV7-3 and TRBJ2-2; D uncertain. Per germline, CDR1 SGHTA and CDR2 FQGTGA. The CDR3 extends over 14 amino acids. The V gene lost 4 bases and the J gene lost 1 base, with 7 bases spanning the gap. DNA of the CDR3: TGTGCCAGCAGCTCCGCAGGGAACACCGGGGAGCTGTTTTTT. Its protein is CASSSAGNTGELFF.

This chain joins TRBV6-7 and TRBJ2-5; 9 bases align to TRBD2. Being an ORF, TRBV6-7 has a function that is uncertain. This CDR3 has 16 residues. With V trimmed by 2 bases and J by 5 bases, 9 bases remained unmatched. The CDR3 coding sequence is TGTGCCAGCAGTTACCTATTAGCGGGAGTAGGGGAGACCCAGTACTTC. Its translation is CASSYLLAGVGETQYF.

This rearrangement joins TRBV4-1 to TRBJ1-5, with TRBD1 identical over 8 bases. V lost 0 bases and J lost 7; bases outside the gene matches: 5. CDR3 length: 15 amino acids. Germline CDR1 and CDR2: MGHRA and YSYEKL. CDR3 region: CASSQDGQGLQPQHF. The CDR3 DNA follows: TGCGCCAGCAGCCAAGATGGACAGGGCCTGCAGCCCCAGCATTTT.

This chain links TRBV12-5 with TRBJ2-5, with D possibly being TRBD2 (7 bases). Germline V gene sequence: CDR1 LGHNT, CDR2 FRNRAP. This CDR3 contains 14 residues. The V gene lost 5 bases and the J gene lost 2 bases, with 12 bases spanning the gap. CDR3 sequence: CASGTGGQQETQYF. DNA for the CDR3: TGTGCTAGTGGTACGGGGGGCCAGCAAGAGACCCAGTACTTC.

This clone appeared once. J is TRBJ2-7 and V is TRBV3-1 (or the pseudogene TRBV3-2); tentative D call: TRBD2 (5 bases). The CDR3 covers 15 residues. Trimming left V 0 bases short and J 3 bases short, with 12 bases between. Germline CDR1 LGHDT, CDR2 YNNKEL (reference sequence). CDR3 sequence: CASSQEAAALYEQYF. The CDR3 DNA is TGTGCCAGCAGCCAAGAGGCAGCGGCCCTCTACGAGCAGTACTTC.

The chain carries TRBV18 and TRBJ1-5; 7 bases line up with TRBD1. Trimming cost V 1 base and J 6 bases; bases outside gene matches: 6. Germline V gene sequence: CDR1 KGHSH, CDR2 LQKENI. This CDR3 has 15 amino acids. In DNA form, the CDR3 reads TGTGCCAGCTCACCACAGACAGGGCAGGGTCAGCCCCAGCATTTT. As protein: CASSPQTGQGQPQHF.

The chain is built from TRBV7-9 and TRBJ1-2; TRBD1 agrees at 7 bases. CDR3 size: 13 residues. The germline CDR1 and CDR2 sequences are SEHNR and FQNEAQ (reference sequence). The trim removed 8 bases at V and 3 bases at J, leaving 6 bases unmatched. The CDR3 DNA sequence: TGTGCCAGCTTGTGGACAGGAGACTATGGCTACACCTTC. Translating it yields CASLWTGDYGYTF.

V gene TRBV7-2 combines with J gene TRBJ2-7; the match to TRBD2 covers 10 bases. The V segment lost 0 bases and the J segment 7 bases; nucleotides outside the gene matches: 3. The CDR3 is made up of 14 amino acids. Per the germline V gene, CDR1 is SGHTA and CDR2 is FQGNSA. CDR3 residues: CASSLAALAGEQYF. CDR3 sequence (DNA): TGTGCCAGCAGCTTAGCCGCACTAGCGGGAGAGCAGTACTTC.

The chain employs TRBV9 and TRBJ2-3; 9 bases map to TRBD2. Unmatched junction bases numbered 14, after V lost 0 bases and J lost 9 bases. The CDR3 totals 17 residues. Germline CDR1 is SGDLS and CDR2 is YYNGEE. The CDR3: CASSVGLAGPRGETQYF. The CDR3 bases are TGTGCCAGCAGCGTAGGGCTAGCGGGACCGAGGGGGGAGACGCAGTATTTT.

This clone has just one count. The chain recombines TRBV5-1 with TRBJ2-2; 8 nucleotides match TRBD2. The CDR3 runs 14 residues. Looked up from germline, CDR1 is SGHRS and CDR2 is YFSETQ. With 0 bases clipped from V and 7 bases from J, the junction kept 2 bases outside the gene matches. The CDR3 region has the DNA TGCGCCAGCAGCTTGGGGACTAGCCTCGGGGAGCTGTTTTTT. Translated: CASSLGTSLGELFF.

J is TRBJ2-7 and V is TRBV5-4; 7 bases are a match to TRBD1. The CDR3 has 15 amino acids. Germline CDR1 is SGHNT and CDR2 is YYREEE (reference sequence). Trimming removed 4 bases from V and 0 bases from J; junction bases left unmatched: 7. The CDR3 DNA is TGTGCCAGCAGCATGGGACAGCGAAACTCCTACGAGCAGTACTTC. It yields the protein CASSMGQRNSYEQYF.

V gene TRBV20-1 combines with J gene TRBJ2-7; possible D gene TRBD1, 6 bases. The CDR3 runs to 11 residues. V lost 7 bases and J lost 7, with 14 bases in between. CDR1 and CDR2 (germline): DFQATT, SNEGSKA (reference sequence). In DNA form, the CDR3 reads TGCAGTGTGCAGGACAGAGGGGAGCAGTACTTC. Encoded protein: CSVQDRGEQYF.

The CDR3 region has the DNA TGCGCCAGCAGCCAAGAGTTAAGGGCCAGGGGAGAGGTTGGCTACACCTTC. Translation gives CASSQELRARGEVGYTF. The rearrangement uses TRBV4-3 and TRBJ1-2; D might be TRBD1 (6 bases). The CDR3 consists of 17 residues. Germline-derived CDR1 and CDR2 are LGHNA and YSLEER. Trimming pared 0 bases from V and 7 bases from J, leaving 21 bases between.

This chain joins TRBV4-1 and TRBJ2-2, with 7 bases lining up with TRBD2. The length of the CDR3 is 17 residues. V lost 2 bases and J lost 1; bases outside the gene matches: 7. Looked up from germline, CDR1 is MGHRA and CDR2 is YSYEKL. CDR3 loop: CASSQPVGGMNTGELFF. CDR3 sequence (DNA): TGCGCCAGCAGCCAACCCGTGGGGGGGATGAACACCGGGGAGCTGTTTTTT.

The J gene is TRBJ2-1, the V gene TRBV21-1; the D segment call TRBD1 is taken from the table without a DNA check. TRBV21-1 is shown as a pseudogene. This CDR3 comprises 14 residues. The CDR3 DNA reads as TGTGCCAGCAGCAATCGGGGACAGGGTTATGAGCAGTTCTTC. Amino acids: CASSNRGQGYEQFF.

The chain carries TRBV20-1 and TRBJ2-3; the match to TRBD1 covers 8 bases. The germline CDR1 and CDR2 sequences are DFQATT and SNEGSKA (reference sequence). V shed 7 bases, J shed 1 base, and the junction held 7 bases outside the gene matches. CDR3 length equals 14 residues. The CDR3 DNA is TGCAGTGTTAATGACAGGGGACGCACAGATACGCAGTATTTT. This codes for CSVNDRGRTDTQYF.